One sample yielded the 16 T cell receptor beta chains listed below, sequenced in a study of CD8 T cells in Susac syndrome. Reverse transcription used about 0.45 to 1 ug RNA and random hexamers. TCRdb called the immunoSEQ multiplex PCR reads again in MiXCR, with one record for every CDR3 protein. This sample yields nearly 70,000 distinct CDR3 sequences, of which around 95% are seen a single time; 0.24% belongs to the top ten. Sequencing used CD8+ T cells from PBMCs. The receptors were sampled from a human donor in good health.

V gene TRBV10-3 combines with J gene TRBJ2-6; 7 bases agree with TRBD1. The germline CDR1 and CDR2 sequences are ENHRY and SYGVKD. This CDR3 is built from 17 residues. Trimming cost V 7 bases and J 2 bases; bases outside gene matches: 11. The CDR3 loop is CAINPGQSSPGANVLTF. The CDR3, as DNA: TGTGCCATCAATCCGGGACAGTCTTCTCCTGGGGCCAACGTCCTGACTTTC.

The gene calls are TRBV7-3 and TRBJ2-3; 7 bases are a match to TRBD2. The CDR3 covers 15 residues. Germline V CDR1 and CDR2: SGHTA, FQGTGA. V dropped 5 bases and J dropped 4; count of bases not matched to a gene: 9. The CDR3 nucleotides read TGTGCCAGCAGCCCCAGTGGGGGGGGGTCAGATACGCAGTATTTT. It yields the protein CASSPSGGGSDTQYF.

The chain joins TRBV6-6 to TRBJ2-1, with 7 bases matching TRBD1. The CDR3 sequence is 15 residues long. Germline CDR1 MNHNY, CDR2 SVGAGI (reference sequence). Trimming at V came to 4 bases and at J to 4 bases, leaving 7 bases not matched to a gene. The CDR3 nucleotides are TGTGCCAGCAGTTTTTCGAGGGGGCCTTACAATGAGCAGTTCTTC. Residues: CASSFSRGPYNEQFF.

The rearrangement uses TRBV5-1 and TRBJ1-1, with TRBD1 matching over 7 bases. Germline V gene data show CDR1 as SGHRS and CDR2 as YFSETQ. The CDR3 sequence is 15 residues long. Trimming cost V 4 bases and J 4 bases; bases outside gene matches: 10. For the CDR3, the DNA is TGCGCCAGCAGCGTGGACAGGCTTGATAGCACTGAAGCTTTCTTT. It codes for CASSVDRLDSTEAFF.

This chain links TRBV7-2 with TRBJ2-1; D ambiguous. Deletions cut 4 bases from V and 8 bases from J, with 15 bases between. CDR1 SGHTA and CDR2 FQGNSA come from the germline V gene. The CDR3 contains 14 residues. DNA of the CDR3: TGTGCCAGCAGCTCCTCATTATCGAACGATGAGCAGTTCTTC. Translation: CASSSSLSNDEQFF. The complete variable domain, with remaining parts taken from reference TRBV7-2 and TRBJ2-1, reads GAGVSQSPSNKVTEKGKDVELRCDPISGHTALYWYRQSLGQGLEFLIYFQGNSAPDKSGLPSDRFSAERTGGSVSTLTIQRTQQEDSAVYLCASSSSLSNDEQFFGPGTRLTVL.

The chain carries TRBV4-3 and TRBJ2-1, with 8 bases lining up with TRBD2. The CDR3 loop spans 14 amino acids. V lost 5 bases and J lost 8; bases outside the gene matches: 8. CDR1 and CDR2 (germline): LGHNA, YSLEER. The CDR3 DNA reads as TGCGCCAGCAGCTCCGGGGGGGCAGTCTATGAGCAGTTCTTC. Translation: CASSSGGAVYEQFF.

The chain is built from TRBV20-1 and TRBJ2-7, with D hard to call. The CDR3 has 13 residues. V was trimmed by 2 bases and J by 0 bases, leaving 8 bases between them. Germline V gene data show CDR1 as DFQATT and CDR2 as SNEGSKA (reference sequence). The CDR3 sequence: CSARSDNSYEQYV. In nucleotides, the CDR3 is TGCAGTGCTAGAAGTGACAACTCCTACGAGCAGTACGTC.

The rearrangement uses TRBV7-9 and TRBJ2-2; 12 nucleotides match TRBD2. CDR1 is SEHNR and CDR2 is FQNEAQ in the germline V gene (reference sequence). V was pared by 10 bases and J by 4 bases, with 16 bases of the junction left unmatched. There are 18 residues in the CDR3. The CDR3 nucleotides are TGTGCCACCTCCAGACTAGCGGGGGTCCGCGATGGCACCGGGGAGCTGTTTTTT. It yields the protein CATSRLAGVRDGTGELFF.

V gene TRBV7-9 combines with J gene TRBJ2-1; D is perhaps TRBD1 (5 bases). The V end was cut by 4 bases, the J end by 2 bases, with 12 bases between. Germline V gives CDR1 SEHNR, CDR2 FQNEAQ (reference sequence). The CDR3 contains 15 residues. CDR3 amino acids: CASSSTGPPYNEQFF. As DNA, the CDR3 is TGTGCCAGCAGCTCCACAGGACCCCCCTACAATGAGCAGTTCTTC.

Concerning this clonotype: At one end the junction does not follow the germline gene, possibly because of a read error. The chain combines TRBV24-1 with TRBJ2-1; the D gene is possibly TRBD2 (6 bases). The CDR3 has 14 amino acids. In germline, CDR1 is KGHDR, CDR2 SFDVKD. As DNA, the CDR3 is TGTGCCACCAGGATGGGGGGTTCCTACAATAAGCAGTTCTTC. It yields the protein CATRMGGSYNKQFF.

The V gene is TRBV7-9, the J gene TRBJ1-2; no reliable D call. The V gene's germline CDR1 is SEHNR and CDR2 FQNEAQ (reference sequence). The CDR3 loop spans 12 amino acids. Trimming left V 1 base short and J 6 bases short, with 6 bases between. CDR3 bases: TGTGCCAGCAGCTTAGGACGGGATGGCTACACCTTC. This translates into CASSLGRDGYTF.

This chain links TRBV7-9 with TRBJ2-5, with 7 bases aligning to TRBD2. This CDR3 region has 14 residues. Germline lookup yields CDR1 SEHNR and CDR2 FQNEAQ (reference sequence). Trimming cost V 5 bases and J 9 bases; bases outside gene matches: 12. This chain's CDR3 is CASSLRLALGAQYF. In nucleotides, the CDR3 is TGTGCCAGCAGCCTACGACTAGCCCTAGGGGCCCAGTACTTC.

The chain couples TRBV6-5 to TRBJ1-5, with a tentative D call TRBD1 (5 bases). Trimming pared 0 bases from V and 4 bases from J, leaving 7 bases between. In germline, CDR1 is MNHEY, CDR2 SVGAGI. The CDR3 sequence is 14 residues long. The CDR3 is CASSYSGENQPQHF. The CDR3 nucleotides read TGTGCCAGCAGTTACTCGGGGGAAAATCAGCCCCAGCATTTT.

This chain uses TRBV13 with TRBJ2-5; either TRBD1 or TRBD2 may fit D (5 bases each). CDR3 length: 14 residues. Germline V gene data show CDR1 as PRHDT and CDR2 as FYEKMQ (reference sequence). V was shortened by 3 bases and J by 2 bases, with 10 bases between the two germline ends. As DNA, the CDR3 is TGTGCCAGCAGCTTTCCGGGACCTCAAGAGACCCAGTACTTC. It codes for CASSFPGPQETQYF. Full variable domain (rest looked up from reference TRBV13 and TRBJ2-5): AAGVIQSPRHLIKEKRETATLKCYPIPRHDTVYWYQQGPGQDPQFLISFYEKMQSDKGSIPDRFSAQQFSDYHSELNMSSLELGDSALYFCASSFPGPQETQYFGPGTRLLVL.

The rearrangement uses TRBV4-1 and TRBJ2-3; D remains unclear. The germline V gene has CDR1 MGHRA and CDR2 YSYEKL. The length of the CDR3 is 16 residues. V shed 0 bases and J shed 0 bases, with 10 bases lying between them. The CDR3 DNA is TGCGCCAGCAGCCAAGATACCTTCCCGAGCACAGATACGCAGTATTTT. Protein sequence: CASSQDTFPSTDTQYF.

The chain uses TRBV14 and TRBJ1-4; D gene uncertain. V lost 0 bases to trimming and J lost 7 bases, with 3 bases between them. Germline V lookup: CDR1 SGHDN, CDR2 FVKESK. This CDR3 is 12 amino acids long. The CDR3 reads CASSQDPEKLFF. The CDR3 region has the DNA TGTGCCAGCAGCCAAGACCCTGAAAAACTGTTTTTT.